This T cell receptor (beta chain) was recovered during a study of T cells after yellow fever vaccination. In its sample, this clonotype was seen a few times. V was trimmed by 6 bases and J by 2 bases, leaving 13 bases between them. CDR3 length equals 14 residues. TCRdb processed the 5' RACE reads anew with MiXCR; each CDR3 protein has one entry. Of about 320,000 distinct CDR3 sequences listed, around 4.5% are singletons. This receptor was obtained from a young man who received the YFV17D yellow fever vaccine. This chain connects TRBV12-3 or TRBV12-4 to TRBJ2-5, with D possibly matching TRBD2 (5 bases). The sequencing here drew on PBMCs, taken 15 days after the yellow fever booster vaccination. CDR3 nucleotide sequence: TGTGCCAGCAGGGAGGTTGGTAAGCAAGAGACCCAGTACTTC. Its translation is CASREVGKQETQYF.